These 20 T cell receptor beta chains came from one sample sequenced in a study of long-term antiretroviral therapy in people with HIV. At the survey level, the v3.0 immunoSEQ assay was run. Clones were sequenced by immunoSEQ multiplex PCR, and TCRdb holds only the in-frame ones, with some missing. The table has some 25,000 clones, approximately 80% seen once. Sequences were derived from unsorted PBMCs, sampled around 4.1 years after starting antiretroviral therapy. The receptors were sampled from a young man with HIV.

The chain combines TRBV5-1 with TRBJ2-5; TRBD2 is a possible D gene (6 bases). The CDR3 has 13 residues. Germline CDR1 is SGHRS and CDR2 is YFSETQ. The V end was cut by 2 bases, the J end by 2 bases, with 7 bases between. CDR3 amino acids: CASSFGGQETQYF. Here the CDR3 DNA reads TGCGCCAGCAGCTTCGGGGGTCAAGAGACCCAGTACTTC.

The chain links TRBV18 to TRBJ2-2, with 7 bases fitting TRBD1. The CDR3 runs to 15 residues. V was clipped by 1 base and J by 7 bases; unmatched bases: 6. Germline assignment: CDR1 KGHSH and CDR2 LQKENI. CDR3 in DNA: TGTGCCAGCTCACCACTTCACAGGGGTGGCGGGGAGCTGTTTTTT. Protein product: CASSPLHRGGGELFF.

The rearrangement uses TRBV4-2 and TRBJ2-2; TRBD2 aligns across 14 bases. The CDR3 totals 20 residues. Losses at the gene ends were 2 bases for V and 1 base for J; bases not matched to a gene: 9. Germline V gene lookup returns CDR1 LGHNA and CDR2 YNFKEQ. The CDR3 sequence: CASSQPLGTSGSVNTGELFF. The CDR3, as DNA: TGTGCCAGCAGCCAACCACTCGGGACTAGCGGGAGTGTGAACACCGGGGAGCTGTTTTTT.

V gene TRBV5-1 combines with J gene TRBJ1-3; a possible D gene is TRBD1 (6 bases). The length of the CDR3 is 14 residues. The germline CDR1 and CDR2 sequences are SGHRS and YFSETQ. V gave up 1 base and J gave up 4 bases, with 9 bases separating them. The CDR3 protein is CASSLNRDGNTIYF. The CDR3 coding sequence is TGCGCCAGCAGCTTGAACAGGGACGGAAACACCATATATTTT.

This sequence joins TRBV18 and TRBJ1-1, with D possibly matching TRBD1 (6 bases). Germline CDR1 is KGHSH and CDR2 is LQKENI. The CDR3 is 15 amino acids. V was pared by 2 bases and J by 4 bases, with 14 bases between. The CDR3 loop is CASSPGGRGTTEAFF. The CDR3 DNA reads as TGTGCCAGCTCACCAGGGGGCCGGGGGACCACTGAAGCTTTCTTT.

The chain uses TRBV7-2 and TRBJ1-2, with a weak D call TRBD1 (6 bases). Germline V CDR1 and CDR2: SGHTA, FQGNSA. There are 12 residues in the CDR3. Trimming cost V 6 bases and J 6 bases, with 11 bases left between them. CDR3 DNA sequence: TGTGCCAGCAGTCCACAGGGCGATGGCTACACCTTC. It encodes CASSPQGDGYTF.

The rearrangement joins TRBV5-4 to TRBJ2-5; 9 bases are shared with TRBD1. The germline CDR1 and CDR2 sequences are SGHNT and YYREEE (reference sequence). This CDR3 is built from 14 residues. Unmatched junction bases numbered 6, after V lost 4 bases and J lost 5 bases. The CDR3, as DNA: TGTGCCAGCAGCCGGGACAGGGTTGGTGAGACCCAGTACTTC. It encodes CASSRDRVGETQYF.

CDR3: CASSLRYEQYF. Here the CDR3 DNA reads TGTGCCAGCAGTCTAAGATACGAGCAGTACTTC. The genes are TRBV28 and TRBJ2-7; D unclear. In germline, CDR1 is MDHEN, CDR2 SYDVKM. V lost 5 bases to trimming and J lost 4 bases, with 6 bases between them. The CDR3 length is 11 residues.

This clone occurred a few times. Here the CDR3 reads CAITSDLGHNSPLHF. In DNA, the CDR3 is TGTGCCATCACCTCGGACCTGGGGCATAATTCACCCCTCCACTTT. This chain uses TRBV10-3 with TRBJ1-6, with a weak D call TRBD1 (5 bases). Germline V gene sequence: CDR1 ENHRY, CDR2 SYGVKD. The CDR3 consists of 15 residues. Trimming shortened V by 7 bases and J by 5 bases, and 15 bases separated the two germline ends.

This clone occurred once. The chain is built from TRBV15 and TRBJ2-7, with D possibly TRBD1 on 5 matching bases. The CDR3 loop spans 17 amino acids. CDR1 LNHNV and CDR2 YYDKDF come from the germline V gene (reference sequence). Trimming shortened V by 0 bases and J by 4 bases, and 19 bases separated the two germline ends. This CDR3 reads CATSREGVWATPYEQYF. DNA of the CDR3: TGTGCCACCAGCAGAGAAGGGGTGTGGGCCACCCCTTACGAGCAGTACTTC.

V gene TRBV11-2 combines with J gene TRBJ2-7; TRBD1 matches 8 bases. The germline V gene has CDR1 SGHAT and CDR2 FQNNGV. This CDR3 has 15 amino acids. V shed 6 bases and J 3 bases; nucleotides not matched to a gene: 10. The CDR3 region has the DNA TGTGCCAGCAGGCCCCTAAGGACAGGGCTCTACGAGCAGTACTTC. Translating gives CASRPLRTGLYEQYF.

The V gene is TRBV2, the J gene TRBJ1-5; no definite D call. This CDR3 has 14 amino acids. V was trimmed by 0 bases and J by 11 bases, leaving 14 bases between them. Looked up from germline, CDR1 is SNHLY and CDR2 is FYNNEI. The CDR3 DNA reads as TGTGCCAGCAGTGAAGCGGCCCAAGAACGGGCCCAGCATTTT. It yields the protein CASSEAAQERAQHF.

V and J are TRBV29-1 and TRBJ1-2; maybe TRBD1 (6 bases). The CDR3 has 14 amino acids. V shed 6 bases and J shed 2 bases, with 16 bases lying between them. The germline V gene has CDR1 SQVTM and CDR2 ANQGSEA. In nucleotides, the CDR3 is TGCAGCGTCGCAGGGGACCCAGCCAACTATGGCTACACCTTC. Translating gives CSVAGDPANYGYTF.

The chain recombines TRBV5-1 with TRBJ1-1; 8 nucleotides agree with TRBD1. Germline V gene sequence: CDR1 SGHRS, CDR2 YFSETQ. V trimming: 4 bases; J trimming: 5 bases; junction bases outside the gene matches: 10. The CDR3 consists of 15 residues. The CDR3 DNA is TGCGCCAGCAGCCGACAGGGGACGAGGGAAACTGAAGCTTTCTTT. It yields the protein CASSRQGTRETEAFF.

The chain recombines TRBV20-1 with TRBJ1-5; D unresolved. Germline assignment: CDR1 DFQATT and CDR2 SNEGSKA (reference sequence). V dropped 6 bases and J dropped 7 bases, with 10 bases sitting between them. The CDR3 length is 11 residues. The CDR3 here is CSASGGQPQHF. The CDR3 DNA sequence: TGCAGTGCCTCGGGAGGACAGCCCCAGCATTTT.

The chain joins TRBV9 to TRBJ2-1, with 7 bases that match TRBD1. The CDR3 length is 15 residues. V lost 0 bases, J lost 4 bases, and 4 bases stayed unmatched. Germline V gene data show CDR1 as SGDLS and CDR2 as YYNGEE. The CDR3 DNA reads as TGTGCCAGCAGCGTAGGGGCAGGGGGTTACAATGAGCAGTTCTTC. It translates to CASSVGAGGYNEQFF.

The chain combines TRBV5-5 with TRBJ2-1, with 8 bases fitting TRBD1. The CDR3 length is 20 residues. Trimming took 5 bases from V and 4 from J; bases not matched to a gene: 23. Per the germline V gene, CDR1 is SGHKS and CDR2 is YYEKEE (reference sequence). The DNA for the CDR3 is TGTGCCAGCAGGTCCACGCGGAGTAGAGGACAGGGTTATACTTACAATGAGCAGTTCTTC. Its protein product is CASRSTRSRGQGYTYNEQFF.

The chain carries TRBV2 and TRBJ1-5; 7 bases align to TRBD1. With V trimmed by 7 bases and J by 3 bases, 3 bases remained unmatched. The CDR3 is made up of 13 amino acids. Germline assignment: CDR1 SNHLY and CDR2 FYNNEI. The CDR3 loop is CASNTGANQPQHF. CDR3 nucleotide sequence: TGTGCCAGCAATACAGGGGCCAATCAGCCCCAGCATTTT.

This chain connects TRBV4-1 to TRBJ1-4; D uncertain. Per the germline V gene, CDR1 is MGHRA and CDR2 is YSYEKL. The CDR3 consists of 11 residues. V was pared by 8 bases and J by 7 bases, with 8 bases between. The CDR3 bases are TGCGCCAGCTCTTCATCTGAAAAACTGTTTTTT. Translated, it gives CASSSSEKLFF.

V usage is TRBV7-9 and J usage is TRBJ2-3; 9 nucleotides align to TRBD1. J gave up 3 bases and V 4 bases, and 5 bases lay outside the gene matches. This CDR3 contains 15 residues. Germline V gene lookup returns CDR1 SEHNR and CDR2 FQNEAQ (reference sequence). DNA of the CDR3: TGTGCCAGCAGCTCGTACAGGGGGCAAACAGATACGCAGTATTTT. The encoded protein is CASSSYRGQTDTQYF.